This TCR beta chain was sequenced during a study of breast tumors, draining lymph nodes, adjacent tissues. TCRdb processed the multiplex PCR reads anew with MiXCR; each CDR3 protein has one entry. The sample holds fewer than 140,000 distinct CDR3 sequences; about 31% are singletons and the top ten take under 6.5%. This clonotype showed up many times. Samples came from axillary lymph nodes draining the breast cancer. Germline V CDR1 and CDR2: MGHRA, YSYEKL. This CDR3 has 16 residues. The V end was cut by 1 base, the J end by 3 bases, with 13 bases between. The receptor's source is a female donor with breast cancer. Some clones in this sample may be carry-over from other donors' samples. This sequence joins TRBV4-1 and TRBJ1-5; no definite D call. Sequencing input: axillary lymph node tissue. The CDR3 bases are TGCGCCAGCAGCCAAGTGTCTGGGTCCTCCAATCAGCCCCAGCATTTT. It yields the protein CASSQVSGSSNQPQHF.